This TCR beta chain was retrieved from a study of T cell responses to AZD1222 COVID-19 vaccine. Some clones are missing from TCRdb's copy, which holds only in-frame ones; the method was immunoSEQ multiplex PCR. Altogether tens of thousands of clones are present, nearly 85% being singletons, with the ten largest covering more than 45%. This CDR3 comprises 14 residues. Germline lookup yields CDR1 SGHNT and CDR2 YYREEE (reference sequence). The V and J ends lost 3 bases and 3 bases, in that order; junction bases with no gene match: 3. The sequencing here drew on peripheral blood, taken on day 0 of AZD1222 vaccination. V usage is TRBV5-4 and J usage is TRBJ2-5; 9 positions match TRBD1. The clonotype was recovered from an adult in good health. The CDR3 spells CASSSRTGEETQYF. The CDR3 DNA reads TGTGCCAGCAGCTCCCGGACAGGGGAAGAGACCCAGTACTTC.